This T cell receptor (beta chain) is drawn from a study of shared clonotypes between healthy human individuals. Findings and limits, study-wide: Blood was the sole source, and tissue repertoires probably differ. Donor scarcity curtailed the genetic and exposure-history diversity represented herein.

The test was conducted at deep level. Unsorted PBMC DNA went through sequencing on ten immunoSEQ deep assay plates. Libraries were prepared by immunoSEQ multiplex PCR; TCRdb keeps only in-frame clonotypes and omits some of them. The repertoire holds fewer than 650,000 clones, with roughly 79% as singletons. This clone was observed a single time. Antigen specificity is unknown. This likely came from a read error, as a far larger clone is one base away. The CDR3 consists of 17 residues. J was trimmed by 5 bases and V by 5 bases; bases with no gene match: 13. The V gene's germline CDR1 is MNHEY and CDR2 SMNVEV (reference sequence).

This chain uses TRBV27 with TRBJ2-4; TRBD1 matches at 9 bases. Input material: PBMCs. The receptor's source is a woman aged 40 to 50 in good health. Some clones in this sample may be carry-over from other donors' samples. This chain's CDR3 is CASSPRDREVVENIQYF. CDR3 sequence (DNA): TGTGCCAGCAGTCCCCGGGACAGGGAGGTCGTCGAAAACATTCAGTACTTC.